Listed below are T cell receptor beta chains from one sample, sequenced in a study of T cell responses to AZD1222 COVID-19 vaccine. Here immunoSEQ multiplex PCR was the method, and the copy in TCRdb shows in-frame clones only, minus some. The profile shows about 66,000 clones, 85% to 90% of them singletons. The sequences come from peripheral blood, collected 28 days after the second dose of the MenACWY control vaccine. These receptors were obtained from an adult who received the MenACWY meningococcal vaccine as a control. The CDR3 runs from the conserved cysteine through the conserved F or W. Each record gives: clone size, J gene, V gene, CDR3 protein. Not all rows give a size; the values are once, few, many and, for expanded clones, a class.

abundance: .
j_gene: TRBJ2-7
v_gene: TRBV9
CDR3aa: CASSPGDRGSYEQYF

abundance: .
j_gene: TRBJ2-7
v_gene: TRBV4-1
CDR3aa: CASSQERDRGFSSYEQYF

abundance: .
j_gene: TRBJ2-3
v_gene: TRBV6-2/TRBV6-3
CDR3aa: CASSWGLSTDTQYF

abundance: .
j_gene: TRBJ1-5
v_gene: TRBV5-1
CDR3aa: CASSPAGGLAIGNQPQHF

abundance: .
j_gene: TRBJ2-5
v_gene: TRBV19
CDR3aa: CASSVTGGKTQYF

abundance: .
j_gene: TRBJ1-2
v_gene: TRBV7-6
CDR3aa: CASSLAGTGSYGYTF

abundance: .
j_gene: TRBJ1-5
v_gene: TRBV21-1
CDR3aa: CASSKRDRAQPQHF

abundance: .
j_gene: TRBJ2-1
v_gene: TRBV5-1
CDR3aa: CASGGLAGDNEQFF

abundance: .
j_gene: TRBJ2-5
v_gene: TRBV19
CDR3aa: CASQQQGGETQYF

abundance: .
j_gene: TRBJ2-2
v_gene: TRBV5-1
CDR3aa: CASAGQEDGTGELFF

abundance: .
j_gene: TRBJ1-2
v_gene: TRBV11-2
CDR3aa: CASSSDGNYGYTF

abundance: .
j_gene: TRBJ2-2
v_gene: TRBV19
CDR3aa: CASSDVPRGELFF

abundance: .
j_gene: TRBJ1-1
v_gene: TRBV5-4
CDR3aa: CASSTQGIRLKAFF

abundance: .
j_gene: TRBJ2-6
v_gene: TRBV12-3/TRBV12-4
CDR3aa: CASTDSGANVLTF

abundance: .
j_gene: TRBJ1-2
v_gene: TRBV5-4
CDR3aa: CASSLRGRAGYGYTF

abundance: once
j_gene: TRBJ1-3
v_gene: TRBV28
CDR3aa: CASAPGGDGNTIYF

abundance: .
j_gene: TRBJ1-5
v_gene: TRBV19
CDR3aa: CASSLGRTSNQPQHF

abundance: .
j_gene: TRBJ1-2
v_gene: TRBV2
CDR3aa: CASSERLRGDGYTF

abundance: .
j_gene: TRBJ1-2
v_gene: TRBV5-4
CDR3aa: CASSLGAVNYGYTF

abundance: once
j_gene: TRBJ1-1
v_gene: TRBV7-9
CDR3aa: CASSPQGDRTEAFF

abundance: .
j_gene: TRBJ2-1
v_gene: TRBV19
CDR3aa: CATKEQGAYNEQFF

abundance: .
j_gene: TRBJ2-7
v_gene: TRBV6-5
CDR3aa: CASSPGQVTYEQYF

abundance: .
j_gene: TRBJ1-2
v_gene: TRBV10-3
CDR3aa: CAIEGQQGSYGYTF

abundance: few
j_gene: TRBJ2-7
v_gene: TRBV9
CDR3aa: CASSPSGTAYEQYF

abundance: .
j_gene: TRBJ2-7
v_gene: TRBV18
CDR3aa: CASSPSQTYEQYF

abundance: .
j_gene: TRBJ1-1
v_gene: TRBV7-2
CDR3aa: CASSLRGAYTEAFF

abundance: .
j_gene: TRBJ1-5
v_gene: TRBV21-1
CDR3aa: CASSKADMGPKGNQPQHF

abundance: .
j_gene: TRBJ1-5
v_gene: TRBV10-3
CDR3aa: CAISEGTNRPQHF

abundance: .
j_gene: TRBJ2-7
v_gene: TRBV12-3/TRBV12-4
CDR3aa: CASSPSRYEQYF

abundance: .
j_gene: TRBJ1-4
v_gene: TRBV6-5
CDR3aa: CASSLTIEREKLFF

abundance: .
j_gene: TRBJ2-3
v_gene: TRBV7-7
CDR3aa: CASSLAGRTTDTQYF

abundance: .
j_gene: TRBJ1-5
v_gene: TRBV28
CDR3aa: CASSFHRGGGNQPQHF

abundance: .
j_gene: TRBJ2-5
v_gene: TRBV7-2
CDR3aa: CASSPRQGQETQYF

abundance: .
j_gene: TRBJ2-2
v_gene: TRBV6-5
CDR3aa: CASSFSGRSDTGELFF

abundance: many
j_gene: TRBJ1-3
v_gene: TRBV28
CDR3aa: CASSSGTSGNTIYF

abundance: .
j_gene: TRBJ2-3
v_gene: TRBV19
CDR3aa: CASSYRSPTDTQYF

abundance: .
j_gene: TRBJ1-2
v_gene: TRBV11-2
CDR3aa: CASSPSGVGYTF

abundance: .
j_gene: TRBJ2-7
v_gene: TRBV5-8
CDR3aa: CASSWAGQAIYEQYF

abundance: .
j_gene: TRBJ1-4
v_gene: TRBV28
CDR3aa: CASSTGQLRGKLFF

abundance: few
j_gene: TRBJ1-1
v_gene: TRBV2
CDR3aa: CASSLGSRPNTEAFF

abundance: .
j_gene: TRBJ2-3
v_gene: TRBV7-2
CDR3aa: CASSLDASADTQYF

abundance: .
j_gene: TRBJ1-4
v_gene: TRBV10-3
CDR3aa: CAISDEQGASNKLFF

abundance: .
j_gene: TRBJ2-3
v_gene: TRBV27
CDR3aa: CASRLKRRADTQYF

abundance: .
j_gene: TRBJ2-7
v_gene: TRBV19
CDR3aa: CASRGLAGGRYEQYF

abundance: .
j_gene: TRBJ2-6
v_gene: TRBV4-1
CDR3aa: CASSQDPQTGFGANVLTF

abundance: .
j_gene: TRBJ2-3
v_gene: TRBV3-1/TRBV3-2
CDR3aa: CASSLGLAMDTQYF

abundance: .
j_gene: TRBJ2-2
v_gene: TRBV11-2
CDR3aa: CASSLEVTAPGELFF

abundance: .
j_gene: TRBJ2-1
v_gene: TRBV6-2/TRBV6-3
CDR3aa: CASSYGSSYNEQFF